This entry describes one TCR beta chain. This clonotype was picked up many times. The specificity of this receptor is unknown. Within one base of it there is no much larger clone, and no base qualities were kept. V lost 3 bases and J lost 1 base; the stretch between them is 4 bases long. Spanning cysteine to phenylalanine, the CDR3 consists of 13 amino acids. Only CDR3 DNA is held: 39 bases, read in frame from base 1. PBMCs were isolated by Ficoll-Paque density gradient centrifugation. The data were taken from a study of T-cell memory formation after mild COVID-19 (dated by TCRdb to about 2021). About the full investigation: Most TCR sequence clusters were specific to one of the two donors. Longitudinal TCRalpha and TCRbeta repertoire sequencing tracked T-cell clones expanding and contracting after mild COVID-19 in a couple of donors. Two young, previously healthy adult volunteers made up the cohort, one male and one female.

What the authors observed across the whole study: Some responding clones were found in pre-infection memory, which suggests that pre-existing cross-reactive memory T cells took part in the SARS-CoV-2 response. Contracting CD4+ clones were located mainly in the CM and EM memory subsets, whereas CD8+ clones were found to be enriched in EMRA. The second-wave clones that peaked on day 37 were not confirmed to be SARS-CoV-2 specific. Clones that contracted from day 15 to 85 showed balanced CD4/CD8 phenotypes, whereas a second wave of clones that expanded from day 15 to 37 leaned towards CD4+. The study included only a couple of mild cases, and larger cohorts that include severe cases with pre-infection samples were judged to be necessary.

Instrument used: Illumina NovaSeq 6000. TCRalpha and TCRbeta cDNA libraries were constructed by 5'RACE with constant-segment primers, with sample barcodes and unique molecular identifiers being introduced. Trizol reagent was used to extract RNA from every sample. The libraries were amplified in two PCR steps, and the second step added a second sample barcode and Illumina TruSeq adapters. Libraries were sequenced on an Illumina NovaSeq with 2 x 150 bp paired-end reads. The authors' pipeline ran thus. Reads were demultiplexed and collapsed into UMI-guided consensus sequences with migec v1.2.7. Using mixcr v2.1.11, UMI consensuses were aligned to TRA and TRB V and J templates and then assembled into clonotypes. A clonotype was counted as expanded or contracted only if both edgeR and NoisET called the change significant, with noise models trained on biological replicates. For edgeR calls, the thresholds were a false discovery rate-adjusted p below 0.01 and a log2 fold-change of 1. As an exploratory analysis of dynamics, max-normalized trajectories of the 1000 most abundant clonotypes were examined with PCA combined with hierarchical clustering. Each responding clone was given a CD4 or CD8 phenotype based on the CD4+ and CD8+ repertoires, which had been sequenced separately. TCRdb took the public reads, trimmed them with fastp at Q25, ran MiXCR for clone calling and kept in-frame beta chains. One record per CDR3 amino acid sequence lists the most common genes and DNA. These V and J calls are TCRdb output, not the study's own analysis. Present in this sample are around 260,000 distinct CDR3 sequences, 15% to 20% of which were seen just once. Approximately 23% of the sample rests with the top ten.

This TCR was recovered from a man younger than 30 who had mild COVID-19 (a few samples of this study predate the infection). The sample titles of this study are shuffled in the database, so cell type and time point are left out; the donor was told from shared clones. The receptor chain draws on TRBV12-3 or TRBV12-4 and TRBJ1-5, with the D gene not clear enough to name. Sequences were obtained from PBMCs or a T cell subset sorted from them (not recorded which). The DNA sequence is given as TGTGCCAGCAGTTTGGAAAGCAATCAGCCCCAGCATTTT. Translated, this is CASSLESNQPQHF.